The T cell receptor (beta chain) described here comes from a study of cytomegalovirus exposure and HLA in healthy donors. V lost 4 bases to trimming and J lost 0 bases, with 13 bases between them. The germline gives CDR1 MNHEY, CDR2 SMNVEV (reference sequence). This CDR3 has 17 residues. 13 Jbeta primers and 60 Vbeta primers were used for the PCR. The protocol was immunoSEQ multiplex PCR, while the TCRdb copy is restricted to in-frame clones and leaves out a portion. The repertoire holds around 100,000 clones, with approximately 71% as singletons. Material for sequencing was PBMCs. This chain connects TRBV27 to TRBJ2-6; D may be TRBD1 (5 bases). This receptor was taken from a woman in her late teens or twenties in good health and CMV-seropositive. The CDR3 nucleotides are TGTGCCAGCAGTTCGACCCAGGGCTTCTCTGGGGCCAACGTCCTGACTTTC. This codes for CASSSTQGFSGANVLTF.